Presented here are 3 T cell receptor beta chains from one specimen sequenced in a study of cytomegalovirus exposure and HLA in healthy donors. 13 Jbeta primers and 60 Vbeta primers were used for the PCR. The method was immunoSEQ multiplex PCR; TCRdb's version includes in-frame clones alone and lacks a portion of them. The repertoire includes approximately 190,000 clones, around 85% of them detected once, and over 3.5% sits in the top ten. The sample taken for sequencing was PBMCs. The receptors come from a man over 45 in good health and CMV-seronegative.

The J gene is TRBJ2-7, the V gene TRBV6-5, with 7 bases lining up with TRBD2. J gave up 4 bases and V 2 bases, and 5 bases lay outside the gene matches. The germline V gene has CDR1 MNHEY and CDR2 SVGAGI. The CDR3 totals 14 residues. Here the CDR3 reads CASSYEPSGYEQYF. CDR3 sequence (DNA): TGTGCCAGCAGTTACGAGCCTAGCGGTTACGAGCAGTACTTC.

The V call is TRBV2, the J call TRBJ1-6; the match to TRBD1 covers 9 bases. V lost 5 bases and J lost 1; bases outside the gene matches: 3. Germline lookup yields CDR1 SNHLY and CDR2 FYNNEI. This CDR3 is built from 16 residues. The CDR3 region has the DNA TGTGCCAGCAGTCCACAGGGGGCGTCCTATAATTCACCCCTCCACTTT. It is translated as CASSPQGASYNSPLHF.

This clone is a singleton in its sample. J is TRBJ2-1 and V is TRBV4-1, with D uncertain. Germline CDR1 reads MGHRA; CDR2 reads YSYEKL. The V end was cut by 2 bases, the J end by 7 bases, with 15 bases between. The CDR3 loop spans 15 amino acids. The CDR3 region is CASSQFISTQNEQFF. The CDR3 DNA sequence: TGCGCCAGCAGCCAATTTATATCGACACAGAATGAGCAGTTCTTC.